Presented here are 30 T cell receptor beta chains from one specimen sequenced in a study of T cell changes during pregnancy in multiple sclerosis. Produced via immunoSEQ multiplex PCR; TCRdb's table is partial and in-frame only. The data contain some 80,000 clones, around 92% of them singletons. The starting material was peripheral blood, obtained in the first trimester of pregnancy. The receptors here all came from a female donor in good health, enrolled as a control in a pregnancy study.

The genes are TRBV7-7 and TRBJ1-2; D uncertain. CDR1 is SSHAT, CDR2 FNYEAQ, per germline (reference sequence). Trimming shortened V by 10 bases and J by 4 bases, and 19 bases separated the two germline ends. The CDR3 covers 14 residues. The CDR3, as DNA: TGTGCCATTCGATTTTTGGTCCGCGTCTATGGCTACACCTTC. It encodes CAIRFLVRVYGYTF.

The chain couples TRBV5-1 to TRBJ2-7, with 9 bases identical to TRBD2. The trim removed 4 bases at V and 1 base at J, leaving 15 bases unmatched. The CDR3 has 18 residues. Germline assignment: CDR1 SGHRS and CDR2 YFSETQ. The chain's CDR3 is CASSLRGGAGALSYEQYF. CDR3 in DNA: TGCGCCAGCAGCCTCCGCGGGGGGGCAGGGGCCCTATCCTACGAGCAGTACTTC.

This sequence joins TRBV7-9 and TRBJ1-4; perhaps TRBD1 as D (6 bases). V gave up 5 bases and J gave up 10 bases, with 11 bases separating them. The CDR3 contains 12 residues. In germline, CDR1 is SEHNR, CDR2 FQNEAQ (reference sequence). As DNA, the CDR3 is TGTGCCAGCAGCCCGGGGGGCGGAAAACTGTTTTTT. As protein: CASSPGGGKLFF. The variable domain in full, with the rest retrieved from reference TRBV7-9 and TRBJ1-4, is DTGVSQNPRHKITKRGQNVTFRCDPISEHNRLYWYRQTLGQGPEFLTYFQNEAQLEKSRLLSDRFSAERPKGSFSTLEIQRTEQGDSAMYLCASSPGGGKLFFGSGTQLSVL.

In nucleotides, the CDR3 is TGTGCCACCAGCATAATGCTAACAGGGGTTTCGGGGCATGGCTACACCTTC. Translated: CATSIMLTGVSGHGYTF. The V and J genes are TRBV15 and TRBJ1-2, with 7 bases fitting TRBD1. V lost 4 bases and J lost 6; bases outside the gene matches: 17. Germline V gives CDR1 LNHNV, CDR2 YYDKDF (reference sequence). The CDR3 covers 17 residues.

The chain employs TRBV7-9 and TRBJ2-7; TRBD1 agrees at 10 bases. The CDR3 runs to 14 residues. V lost 1 base to trimming and J lost 5 bases; unmatched junction nucleotides: 2. Germline CDR1 and CDR2: SEHNR and FQNEAQ (reference sequence). The CDR3 loop reads CASSLGGQGHEQYF. Here the CDR3 DNA reads TGTGCCAGCAGCTTAGGGGGACAGGGGCACGAGCAGTACTTC.

The V call is TRBV18, the J call TRBJ2-3; D remains unclear. Germline values: CDR1 KGHSH, CDR2 LQKENI. Trimming shortened V by 5 bases and J by 0 bases, and 15 bases separated the two germline ends. This CDR3 is built from 16 residues. CDR3: CASSSGIISSTDTQYF. CDR3 DNA sequence: TGTGCCAGCTCATCGGGTATCATATCTAGCACAGATACGCAGTATTTT.

The V and J genes are TRBV19 and TRBJ2-3; 8 nucleotides match TRBD1. With V trimmed by 7 bases and J by 5 bases, 5 bases remained unmatched. Looked up from germline, CDR1 is LNHDA and CDR2 is SQIVND (reference sequence). CDR3 size: 13 residues. The CDR3 reads CASNRDRKDTQYF. The DNA for the CDR3 is TGTGCCAGTAACCGGGACAGGAAAGATACGCAGTATTTT.

The rearrangement uses TRBV7-2 and TRBJ2-7; TRBD2 matches at 11 bases. The CDR3 sequence is 17 residues long. The trim removed 5 bases at V and 4 bases at J, leaving 13 bases unmatched. CDR1 is SGHTA, CDR2 FQGNSA, per germline. The CDR3 DNA is TGTGCCAGCAGCACAACTTACTTAGCGGGAGGGTTTTACGAGCAGTACTTC. Translation gives CASSTTYLAGGFYEQYF.

The V call is TRBV5-6, the J call TRBJ2-3; the D gene is possibly TRBD2 (6 bases). This CDR3 comprises 15 residues. Germline values: CDR1 SGHDT, CDR2 YYEEEE. Deletions cut 1 base from V and 0 bases from J, with 9 bases between. The CDR3 loop reads CASSLIAASTDTQYF. The DNA of the CDR3 is TGTGCCAGCAGCTTGATAGCGGCTAGCACAGATACGCAGTATTTT. The whole variable domain, filled in from reference TRBV5-6 and TRBJ2-3, reads DAGVTQSPTHLIKTRGQQVTLRCSPKSGHDTVSWYQQALGQGPQFIFQYYEEEERQRGNFPDRFSGHQFPNYSSELNVNALLLGDSALYLCASSLIAASTDTQYFGPGTRLTVL.

The CDR3 nucleotides are TGTGCCAGCAGCTTAGATACAAGGGGAACCCACGAGCAGTACTTC. Residues: CASSLDTRGTHEQYF. The genes are TRBV7-2 and TRBJ2-7; D perhaps matches TRBD1 (5 bases). This CDR3 is 15 amino acids long. The ends were cut back, 1 base at V and 5 bases at J, with 15 bases in the middle. Germline V gene lookup returns CDR1 SGHTA and CDR2 FQGNSA.

The chain employs TRBV7-2 and TRBJ2-1; 7 bases align to TRBD1. The CDR3 has 14 amino acids. J was trimmed by 3 bases and V by 6 bases; bases with no gene match: 5. Germline CDR1 reads SGHTA; CDR2 reads FQGNSA. CDR3 protein: CASSPQGVYNEQFF. CDR3 nucleotide sequence: TGTGCCAGCAGTCCTCAGGGGGTCTACAATGAGCAGTTCTTC.

The CDR3 bases are TGTGCCAGCAGGGAGCGGACAGGGGTCTCTTCACCCCTCCACTTT. It yields the protein CASRERTGVSSPLHF. The rearrangement joins TRBV11-2 to TRBJ1-6; TRBD1 matches 9 bases. Germline V gives CDR1 SGHAT, CDR2 FQNNGV. Trimming took 6 bases from V and 9 from J; bases not matched to a gene: 9. This CDR3 comprises 15 residues.

This chain joins TRBV12-1 and TRBJ2-7; the table's D call of TRBD2 was not tested on the DNA. TRBV12-1 is an annotated pseudogene. The CDR3 runs 15 residues. DNA for the CDR3: TGTGCCAGCAGCTTCCAGGAGGGACTGGCCTACGAGCAGTACTTC. Amino acid sequence: CASSFQEGLAYEQYF.

This chain uses TRBV4-3 with TRBJ1-6; D ambiguous. This CDR3 has 16 amino acids. With 2 bases removed from V and 1 base from J, the gap between germline ends came to 9 bases. Looked up from germline, CDR1 is LGHNA and CDR2 is YSLEER. The CDR3 nucleotides are TGCGCCAGCAGCCAAAGAGAGATTTCCTATAATTCACCCCTCCACTTT. This sequence encodes CASSQREISYNSPLHF.

J is TRBJ2-5 and V is TRBV28; 9 positions agree with TRBD2. With 6 bases clipped from V and 5 bases from J, the junction kept 1 base outside the gene matches. The CDR3 has 12 amino acids. CDR1 and CDR2 from the germline V gene are MDHEN and SYDVKM. CDR3 sequence (DNA): TGTGCCAGCAGCGGGACTAGCGAGACCCAGTACTTC. It specifies CASSGTSETQYF.

The chain employs TRBV28 and TRBJ2-7, with 10 positions matching TRBD1. The CDR3 loop spans 14 amino acids. Germline V gene data show CDR1 as MDHEN and CDR2 as SYDVKM. With 6 bases clipped from V and 2 bases from J, the junction kept 4 bases outside the gene matches. In DNA, the CDR3 is TGTGCCAGCAGGGCCGGGACAGGGGCCTACGAGCAGTACTTC. Protein: CASRAGTGAYEQYF.

This rearrangement joins TRBV11-3 to TRBJ2-3; 14 nucleotides align to TRBD2. The CDR3 is 15 amino acids. Germline lookup yields CDR1 SGHNT and CDR2 YENEEA. J was trimmed by 7 bases and V by 4 bases; bases with no gene match: 4. The chain's CDR3 is CASSSTSGRANTQYF. DNA for the CDR3: TGTGCCAGCAGCTCGACTAGCGGGAGGGCAAATACGCAGTATTTT.

The genes are TRBV19 and TRBJ1-2; D gene unclear. The CDR3 is 11 residues long. CDR1 and CDR2 from the germline V gene are LNHDA and SQIVND (reference sequence). Trimming removed 5 bases at V and 1 base at J, with 2 bases between. CDR3 sequence reads: CASSLNYGYTF. As DNA, the CDR3 is TGTGCCAGTAGTCTTAACTATGGCTACACCTTC.

The chain recombines TRBV6-4 with TRBJ1-3; D not certain. Germline values: CDR1 MRHNA, CDR2 SNTAGT. V was trimmed by 3 bases and J by 4 bases, leaving 7 bases between them. CDR3 length: 13 residues. CDR3: CASSETSGNTIYF. In DNA, the CDR3 is TGTGCCAGCAGTGAGACTTCAGGAAACACCATATATTTT.

The rearrangement links TRBV5-1 to TRBJ2-3; D call uncertain. The CDR3 is made up of 15 amino acids. CDR1 is SGHRS and CDR2 is YFSETQ in the germline V gene. Trimming pared 3 bases from V and 6 bases from J, leaving 17 bases between. CDR3 bases: TGCGCCAGCAGCTACAACCCCGCCCTTGGCGATACGCAGTATTTT. Translated: CASSYNPALGDTQYF.

This clone has only one observation. The rearrangement joins TRBV5-4 to TRBJ1-2; tentatively, D is TRBD1 (6 bases). V was shortened by 2 bases and J by 3 bases, with 14 bases between the two germline ends. This CDR3 region has 15 residues. CDR1 is SGHNT and CDR2 is YYREEE in the germline V gene (reference sequence). CDR3 region: CASSLGQLRDYGYTF. The CDR3 DNA follows: TGTGCCAGCAGCTTAGGACAGCTCCGGGACTATGGCTACACCTTC.

The chain combines TRBV19 with TRBJ2-3; 8 nucleotides agree with TRBD2. Germline-derived CDR1 and CDR2 are LNHDA and SQIVND (reference sequence). The junction had 3 bases not matched to a gene; V was cut back by 4 bases and J by 3 bases. This CDR3 region has 14 residues. CDR3 nucleotides: TGTGCCAGTAGTAATAGCGGGGAGACAGATACGCAGTATTTT. It codes for CASSNSGETDTQYF.

V is TRBV19 and J is TRBJ2-1; D perhaps matches TRBD2 (6 bases). There are 15 residues in the CDR3. From germline, CDR1 is LNHDA and CDR2 SQIVND (reference sequence). Trimming removed 0 bases from V and 3 bases from J, with 9 bases in between. The CDR3 nucleotides read TGTGCCAGTAGTATAGACCCAGCGGGCTACAATGAGCAGTTCTTC. This gives the protein CASSIDPAGYNEQFF.

The rearrangement links TRBV20-1 to TRBJ2-7; 7 positions match TRBD1. This CDR3 is built from 11 residues. CDR1 is DFQATT and CDR2 is SNEGSKA in the germline V gene (reference sequence). The trim removed 5 bases at V and 7 bases at J, leaving 5 bases unmatched. CDR3: CSAGYRGEQYF. In DNA form, the CDR3 reads TGCAGTGCTGGATACAGGGGAGAGCAGTACTTC.

This chain joins TRBV11-2 and TRBJ1-1; no clear D. The ends were cut back, 2 bases at V and 2 bases at J, with 9 bases in the middle. The CDR3 spans 14 residues. Per germline, CDR1 SGHAT and CDR2 FQNNGV. This chain's CDR3 is CASSLSQQNTEAFF. DNA for the CDR3: TGTGCCAGCAGCTTATCACAGCAAAACACTGAAGCTTTCTTT.

Note on this clone: Additional DNA sequences in this sample encode the identical CDR3. The chain combines TRBV6-5 with TRBJ1-1; the D is unclear. The CDR3 has 12 residues. Between the trimmed V and J ends, which lost 8 bases and 1 base, there was a span of 8 bases. Germline CDR1 is MNHEY and CDR2 is SVGAGI. The CDR3 nucleotides are TGTGCCAGCTCCCGGGGGAACACTGAAGCTTTCTTT. Translation gives CASSRGNTEAFF.

This rearrangement joins TRBV6-1 to TRBJ2-2; tentatively, D is TRBD2 (7 bases). CDR3 length: 18 residues. Germline V gene sequence: CDR1 MNHNS, CDR2 SASEGT. V was cut by 4 bases and J by 4 bases, with 22 bases left in between. CDR3 loop: CASSGGEGDTSFTGELFF. In DNA, the CDR3 is TGTGCCAGCAGTGGAGGGGAGGGGGACACGTCTTTCACCGGGGAGCTGTTTTTT.

The chain employs TRBV6-5 and TRBJ2-7, with a possible D match to TRBD1 (6 bases). The length of the CDR3 is 12 residues. V shed 7 bases and J shed 4 bases, with 11 bases lying between them. Per the germline V gene, CDR1 is MNHEY and CDR2 is SVGAGI. The DNA of the CDR3 is TGTGCCAGCACCGGGACACTTTACGAGCAGTACTTC. It is translated as CASTGTLYEQYF.

The chain recombines TRBV7-8 with TRBJ2-7, with 8 bases identical to TRBD1. The CDR3 contains 13 residues. Losses at the gene ends were 3 bases for V and 5 bases for J; bases not matched to a gene: 3. Germline assignment: CDR1 SGHVS and CDR2 FQNEAQ. In DNA, the CDR3 is TGTGCCAGCAGCTTGTACAGGGGGAACGAGCAGTACTTC. It encodes CASSLYRGNEQYF.

The chain couples TRBV2 to TRBJ2-1; 9 bases are shared with TRBD1. Germline CDR1 and CDR2: SNHLY and FYNNEI. With 6 bases clipped from V and 9 bases from J, the junction kept 12 bases outside the gene matches. The CDR3 has 15 amino acids. This CDR3 is CASRREGTGSPEQFF. In nucleotides, the CDR3 is TGTGCCAGCAGGAGGGAGGGGACAGGGAGCCCTGAGCAGTTCTTC.